This T cell receptor (beta chain) derives from a study of T cell changes during pregnancy in multiple sclerosis. V lost 5 bases, J lost 5 bases, and 9 bases lay in between. Germline values: CDR1 SGDLS, CDR2 YYNGEE. The CDR3 loop spans 12 amino acids. Produced via immunoSEQ multiplex PCR; TCRdb's table is partial and in-frame only. The data contain tens of thousands of clones, more than 85% of them singletons. V usage is TRBV9 and J usage is TRBJ2-3, with D uncertain. This sequence originates from a female donor in good health, enrolled as a control in a pregnancy study. Sample: peripheral blood, taken in the first trimester of pregnancy. DNA of the CDR3: TGTGCCAGCAGTGAATACAGAGATACGCAGTATTTT. Its translation: CASSEYRDTQYF. Full variable domain (outside the CDR3, taken from reference TRBV9 and TRBJ2-3): DSGVTQTPKHLITATGQRVTLRCSPRSGDLSVYWYQQSLDQGLQFLIQYYNGEERAKGNILERFSAQQFPDLHSELNLSSLELGDSALYFCASSEYRDTQYFGPGTRLTVL.